What follows is one TCR beta chain and its context. As yet, its antigen is unknown. CDR1 is SGHVS, CDR2 FNYEAQ, per germline. Losses at the gene ends were 5 bases for V and 4 bases for J; bases not matched to a gene: 12. This CDR3 has 17 amino acids. This record comes from a study of cytomegalovirus exposure and HLA in healthy donors. About the research overall: Unique TCR beta sequences numbering about 100 million came from about 179 million T cells in an earlier analysis.

Primers: 60 Vbeta forward and 13 Jbeta reverse. Using immunoSEQ multiplex PCR, the repertoire was profiled, and TCRdb retains in-frame clones only, with some absent. The sample contains around 130,000 clones, roughly 87% of which appear only once. Findings and caveats of the study: Most TCR sequences proved rare, with some public TCRs found in many donors. An analysis was carried out at a later point. It showed that HLA-associated TCR beta chains were more clonally expanded than equally common non-associated chains.

This TCR was sampled from a woman between 18 and 29 years old in good health and CMV-seronegative. Sequencing used PBMCs. This chain uses TRBV7-6 with TRBJ2-3; TRBD2 matches at 10 bases. CDR3 sequence: CASSKIRLAGAADTQYF. For the CDR3, the DNA is TGTGCCAGCAGCAAGATACGACTAGCGGGTGCGGCAGATACGCAGTATTTT.